A selection of T cell receptor beta chains follows, all from one sample in a study of graft-versus-host responses after intestinal transplantation. Only in-frame clones appear in the TCRdb table, and some are missing; sequencing was by immunoSEQ multiplex PCR. The table lists roughly 36,000 clones, 90% to 95% of them singletons, with less than 0.25% in the top ten. No antigen has been assigned to these receptors. The input for sequencing was unstimulated CD8+ T cells sorted from spleen or lymph node cells, taken before transplant. All receptors derive from a human donor who was the organ donor for an intestinal transplant. The conserved cysteine and the conserved F or W are not part of the CDR3 here. D genes are given only for firm matches. A clone size is listed for some rows: how often the clone was seen (once, few, many), or a class if it is expanded.

TRBJ2-2,TRBV14,-,-,ASSQLFPGELF
TRBJ1-4,TRBV30,once,TRBD1,AWSQGTGVISTNEKLF
TRBJ1-4,TRBV4-3,-,-,ASSPQTWREKLF
TRBJ2-1,TRBV6-5,-,-,ASRPVGQGQF
TRBJ2-7,TRBV2,-,-,ASSGVSYKQY
TRBJ2-7,TRBV4-1,-,-,ASSQEREGIAYEQY
TRBJ1-2,TRBV29-1,-,-,SVEDGVDYGYT
TRBJ2-1,TRBV9,-,-,ASTPSGGSYNEQF
TRBJ2-1,TRBV13,once,-,ASSPGWSSYNEQF
TRBJ2-3,TRBV9,once,TRBD2,ASSGAGGSTDTQY
TRBJ2-7,TRBV29-1,-,TRBD2,SVAGTSGGMYEQY
TRBJ1-1,TRBV5-4,-,-,ASSFRGGTEAF
TRBJ1-6,TRBV5-4,-,-,ASSLGADNSPLH
TRBJ2-1,TRBV28,-,-,ASSFILDTYNEQF
TRBJ2-3,TRBV7-8,-,TRBD2,ASSSSTSGSADTQY
TRBJ2-3,TRBV30,-,TRBD2,AWRPLAGGLDTQY
TRBJ1-2,TRBV28,once,-,ASETGSYYGYT
TRBJ1-2,TRBV6-6,-,-,ASSPPGLRDGYT
TRBJ1-2,TRBV9,-,-,ASSVRDRDPSYT
TRBJ1-6,TRBV4-1,-,-,ASSPSGFSYNSPLH
TRBJ2-7,TRBV11-2,once,TRBD2,ASSLEAGLAALIYEQY
TRBJ2-1,TRBV5-4,-,-,ASSYVPWSSYNEQF
TRBJ2-1,TRBV7-2,-,-,ASRTLGQTQHYNEQF
TRBJ2-3,TRBV4-3,-,-,ASSQDTLPEDTQY
TRBJ1-5,TRBV27,-,-,ASSPYGYSNQPQH
TRBJ2-7,TRBV2,once,TRBD2,ASTPWTSGDEQY
TRBJ1-2,TRBV7-9,-,-,ASSLGIGYT
TRBJ1-5,TRBV28,-,-,ASSLRQLSNQPQH
TRBJ2-5,TRBV18,-,TRBD2,ASSPFTSGTGFIQY
TRBJ1-5,TRBV19,-,-,ASSIEGYSNQPQH
TRBJ1-2,TRBV30,once,TRBD1,AWSPGQGASGYT
TRBJ2-1,TRBV27,-,TRBD2,ASSLLGTSLYNEQF
TRBJ2-2,TRBV5-5,-,TRBD2,ASGLAGVNTGELF
TRBJ2-7,TRBV19,-,TRBD1,ASSPGTGVGEQY
TRBJ1-2,TRBV5-5,-,TRBD1,ASSFSGTGGDGYT
TRBJ2-7,TRBV25-1,once,TRBD1,ASSELTGGEQY
TRBJ2-2,TRBV9,-,TRBD1,ASSPLGTAELF
TRBJ1-1,TRBV27,once,-,ASISGGAEAF
TRBJ2-1,TRBV2,-,TRBD2,ASMAAGGAPNEQF
TRBJ2-7,TRBV6-5,-,-,ASSPENRVGQY
TRBJ2-7,TRBV27,-,TRBD1,ASSLSPQGATYEQY
TRBJ1-4,TRBV4-1,-,TRBD1,ASSQEGRGREKLF
TRBJ2-7,TRBV28,-,TRBD1,ASSLGTGGYYEQY
TRBJ2-7,TRBV10-1,once,-,ASSDSTGPGGTYEQY
TRBJ1-2,TRBV7-2,-,-,ASSAFLGNYGYT
TRBJ2-1,TRBV27,-,-,ASSLFPLSSYNEQF
TRBJ2-5,TRBV11-2,-,TRBD2,ASTSLAGAYQETQY
TRBJ1-1,TRBV13,-,TRBD1,ASSPLVGTGEIAF
TRBJ1-4,TRBV7-2,once,-,ASRPSWAANEKLF
TRBJ2-7,TRBV19,-,TRBD1,ARRQGTTYEQY
TRBJ2-3,TRBV29-1,-,-,SVEEVGTDTQY